A single sample gave rise to the 24 T cell receptor beta chains below, sequenced in a study of cytomegalovirus exposure and HLA in healthy donors. The PCR contained 60 Vbeta and 13 Jbeta primers. Assay: immunoSEQ multiplex PCR; the TCRdb copy retains only in-frame clones and omits some. The table records roughly 170,000 clones, around 80% of them present only once. What was sequenced was PBMCs. The origin of the receptors is a female donor in good health and CMV-seronegative.

V and J are TRBV6-5 and TRBJ1-2; TRBD1 might be the D (6 bases). CDR1 and CDR2 (germline): MNHEY, SVGAGI. This CDR3 region has 13 residues. V shed 5 bases and J shed 8 bases, with 15 bases lying between them. The CDR3 region is CASSTQGTRGYTF. The CDR3 DNA reads TGTGCCAGCAGTACACAGGGAACGAGGGGCTACACCTTC.

This chain uses TRBV30 with TRBJ2-3, with D possibly matching TRBD1 (5 bases). Per the germline V gene, CDR1 is GTSNPN and CDR2 is SVGIG (reference sequence). The V and J ends lost 8 bases and 6 bases respectively, with 15 bases between them. The CDR3 extends over 12 amino acids. DNA for the CDR3: TGTGCCCAAGGGGCCTTATTGGATACGCAGTATTTT. Amino acid sequence: CAQGALLDTQYF.

This clone was detected a few times. In DNA, the CDR3 is TGTGCCCTCCGGGACAGGGACAATCAGCCCCAGCATTTT. This sequence encodes CALRDRDNQPQHF. The chain combines TRBV7-2 with TRBJ1-5, with TRBD1 identical over 9 bases. Germline trimming cut 11 bases from V and 3 bases from J; bases unmatched to any gene: 5. The V gene's germline CDR1 is SGHTA and CDR2 FQGNSA. This CDR3 contains 13 residues. Together with reference TRBV7-2 and TRBJ1-5, the CDR3 gives the full variable domain: GAGVSQSPSNKVTEKGKDVELRCDPISGHTALYWYRQSLGQGLEFLIYFQGNSAPDKSGLPSDRFSAERTGGSVSTLTIQRTQQEDSAVYLCALRDRDNQPQHFGDGTRLSIL.

V is TRBV9 and J is TRBJ2-5; TRBD2 might be the D (6 bases). V dropped 4 bases and J dropped 4 bases, with 20 bases sitting between them. CDR1 SGDLS and CDR2 YYNGEE come from the germline V gene. The length of the CDR3 is 16 residues. The CDR3 DNA reads as TGTGCCAGCAGCCCCCCCAAAGGCGGGGCAGGAGAGACCCAGTACTTC. This sequence encodes CASSPPKGGAGETQYF. Full variable domain (outside the CDR3, taken from reference TRBV9 and TRBJ2-5): DSGVTQTPKHLITATGQRVTLRCSPRSGDLSVYWYQQSLDQGLQFLIQYYNGEERAKGNILERFSAQQFPDLHSELNLSSLELGDSALYFCASSPPKGGAGETQYFGPGTRLLVL.

There are a few counts of this clone. V usage is TRBV4-1 and J usage is TRBJ2-5, with D maybe TRBD2 (5 bases). The V and J ends lost 0 bases and 2 bases respectively, with 10 bases between them. CDR1 and CDR2 from the germline V gene are MGHRA and YSYEKL. CDR3 length: 15 amino acids. The CDR3: CASSQDPPGQETQYF. The CDR3 DNA sequence: TGCGCCAGCAGCCAAGATCCCCCGGGACAAGAGACCCAGTACTTC.

This chain joins TRBV29-1 and TRBJ2-3; 7 bases are shared with TRBD1. Germline lookup yields CDR1 SQVTM and CDR2 ANQGSEA. The CDR3 is made up of 15 amino acids. J gave up 2 bases and V 7 bases, and 12 bases lay outside the gene matches. The CDR3 DNA reads as TGCAGCGCGGACCTGGGACAGCTTAACACAGATACGCAGTATTTT. This translates into CSADLGQLNTDTQYF.

The genes are TRBV5-1 and TRBJ2-1; D remains ambiguous. The CDR3 is 13 residues long. V was trimmed by 0 bases and J by 5 bases, leaving 6 bases between them. Germline-derived CDR1 and CDR2 are SGHRS and YFSETQ. CDR3 sequence (DNA): TGCGCCAGCAGCTTGGGGCCGCACAATGAGCAGTTCTTC. Encoded protein: CASSLGPHNEQFF. The whole variable domain, filled in from reference TRBV5-1 and TRBJ2-1, reads KAGVTQTPRYLIKTRGQQVTLSCSPISGHRSVSWYQQTPGQGLQFLFEYFSETQRNKGNFPGRFSGRQFSNSRSEMNVSTLELGDSALYLCASSLGPHNEQFFGPGTRLTVL.

The rearrangement joins TRBV11-3 to TRBJ2-1; no firm D call. This CDR3 contains 14 residues. V lost 0 bases to trimming and J lost 10 bases, with 13 bases between them. The germline gives CDR1 SGHNT, CDR2 YENEEA. In DNA form, the CDR3 reads TGTGCCAGCAGCTTAGACTCTTCTCGAGAGGAGCAGTTCTTC. It yields the protein CASSLDSSREEQFF.

The J gene is TRBJ2-5, the V gene TRBV7-3, with 9 bases fitting TRBD1. The junction had 7 bases not matched to a gene; V was cut back by 3 bases and J by 5 bases. The CDR3 totals 15 residues. CDR1 and CDR2 (germline): SGHTA, FQGTGA. CDR3 DNA sequence: TGTGCCAGCAGCTTCTCGGGACAGGGTGGCGAGACCCAGTACTTC. Translation gives CASSFSGQGGETQYF.

The chain carries TRBV19 and TRBJ1-4; 11 positions agree with TRBD1. J was trimmed by 8 bases and V by 7 bases; bases with no gene match: 9. The CDR3 runs to 15 residues. Germline CDR1 reads LNHDA; CDR2 reads SQIVND (reference sequence). The chain's CDR3 is CASTLTGQGVEKLFF. The DNA of the CDR3 is TGTGCCAGTACCCTCACGGGACAGGGGGTCGAAAAACTGTTTTTT.

V is TRBV7-6 and J is TRBJ2-7; 11 nucleotides agree with TRBD2. The CDR3 consists of 16 residues. The junction had 8 bases not matched to a gene; V was cut back by 5 bases and J by 2 bases. Germline CDR1 is SGHVS and CDR2 is FNYEAQ. CDR3 residues: CASSQQGTSGTYEQYF. Here the CDR3 DNA reads TGTGCCAGCAGCCAACAAGGGACTAGCGGAACCTACGAGCAGTACTTC.

This rearrangement joins TRBV4-1 to TRBJ2-7; 7 nucleotides agree with TRBD2. The CDR3 covers 15 residues. CDR1 is MGHRA and CDR2 is YSYEKL in the germline V gene. With V trimmed by 3 bases and J by 3 bases, 8 bases remained unmatched. The CDR3, as DNA: TGCGCCAGCAGCCAGGCGCAGGGCGGGGGCTACGAGCAGTACTTC. Translated, it gives CASSQAQGGGYEQYF.

The chain combines TRBV11-2 with TRBJ2-5, with 7 nucleotides matching TRBD2. CDR3 length equals 14 residues. The trim removed 5 bases at V and 7 bases at J, leaving 10 bases unmatched. From germline, CDR1 is SGHAT and CDR2 FQNNGV. CDR3 loop: CASSVGPTGGTQYF. DNA for the CDR3: TGTGCCAGCAGCGTTGGACCGACGGGGGGGACCCAGTACTTC.

This clone was found a few times. V and J are TRBV19 and TRBJ2-6; D is uncertain. Germline assignment: CDR1 LNHDA and CDR2 SQIVND (reference sequence). Trimming took 1 base from V and 0 from J, leaving 13 bases between them. This CDR3 region has 18 residues. CDR3 in DNA: TGTGCCAGTAGTATAGTTAACAGCCTCAGCTCTGGGGCCAACGTCCTGACTTTC. Translating gives CASSIVNSLSSGANVLTF.

The genes are TRBV5-1 and TRBJ2-4; D uncertain. V was trimmed by 0 bases and J by 0 bases, leaving 13 bases between them. The CDR3 covers 17 residues. In germline, CDR1 is SGHRS, CDR2 YFSETQ. The CDR3 protein is CASSLVSTPVAKNIQYF. CDR3 nucleotide sequence: TGCGCCAGCAGCTTGGTGTCGACACCGGTAGCCAAAAACATTCAGTACTTC. Filled out from reference TRBV5-1 and TRBJ2-4, the complete variable domain reads KAGVTQTPRYLIKTRGQQVTLSCSPISGHRSVSWYQQTPGQGLQFLFEYFSETQRNKGNFPGRFSGRQFSNSRSEMNVSTLELGDSALYLCASSLVSTPVAKNIQYFGAGTRLSVL.

The table lists this clone with a few counts. The chain is built from TRBV6-5 and TRBJ1-3; D perhaps matches TRBD1 (5 bases). Germline CDR1 is MNHEY and CDR2 is SVGAGI. V was pared by 0 bases and J by 0 bases, with 9 bases between. The CDR3 runs 16 residues. CDR3: CASSYSRDSSGNTIYF. As DNA, the CDR3 is TGTGCCAGCAGTTACTCTCGGGACTCCTCTGGAAACACCATATATTTT.

CDR3 nucleotides: TGTGCCAGCAGCCCACGGACTAGCGGAGTTTACAATGAGCAGTTCTTC. Translated: CASSPRTSGVYNEQFF. The chain has TRBV9 and TRBJ2-1; 10 bases match TRBD2. This CDR3 region has 16 residues. Germline V gives CDR1 SGDLS, CDR2 YYNGEE. Trimming took 4 bases from V and 4 from J; bases not matched to a gene: 8.

This clone was counted a single time. This chain connects TRBV4-3 to TRBJ1-1, with D uncertain. Germline V gene sequence: CDR1 LGHNA, CDR2 YSLEER. The CDR3 is 15 amino acids. Trimming cost V 0 bases and J 5 bases, with 13 bases left between them. CDR3 coding DNA: TGCGCCAGCAGCCAAGAGGAGGTGGCTCGAACTGAAGCTTTCTTT. It yields the protein CASSQEEVARTEAFF.

A remark on this clone: The junction and the germline gene differ at one end; a read error may be behind it. The J gene is TRBJ1-2, the V gene TRBV7-9; the D is unclear. Germline V gives CDR1 SEHNR, CDR2 FQNEAQ (reference sequence). CDR3 length equals 17 residues. The CDR3 here is CSSSLVSIFTANYGYTF. The CDR3, as DNA: TGTTCCAGCAGCTTAGTCTCCATTTTTACAGCTAACTATGGCTACACCTTC.

The V gene is TRBV19, the J gene TRBJ2-2, with TRBD2 matching over 10 bases. The V segment lost 6 bases and the J segment 5 bases; nucleotides outside the gene matches: 6. The CDR3 is 15 amino acids. Germline V gives CDR1 LNHDA, CDR2 SQIVND (reference sequence). The CDR3 sequence: CASRTLAGETGELFF. DNA for the CDR3: TGTGCCAGTAGGACTCTAGCGGGAGAAACCGGGGAGCTGTTTTTT.

The rearrangement uses TRBV9 and TRBJ2-2; TRBD2 aligns across 8 bases. Germline loops: CDR1 SGDLS, CDR2 YYNGEE. This CDR3 spans 15 amino acids. J lost 3 bases, V lost 2 bases, and 3 bases had no gene match. DNA for the CDR3: TGTGCCAGCAGCGTTACGGGGGGGGACACCGGGGAGCTGTTTTTT. Amino acids: CASSVTGGDTGELFF.

In its sample, this clone was seen a few times. The chain joins TRBV27 to TRBJ2-1, with 9 bases identical to TRBD1. The CDR3 extends over 15 amino acids. V was clipped by 8 bases and J by 7 bases; unmatched bases: 12. Germline-derived CDR1 and CDR2 are MNHEY and SMNVEV (reference sequence). CDR3 in amino acids: CASSSNRGRGNEQFF. In nucleotides, the CDR3 is TGTGCCAGCTCATCCAACAGGGGGCGTGGGAATGAGCAGTTCTTC.

The chain links TRBV7-9 to TRBJ2-2; D is possibly TRBD2 (6 bases). The CDR3 has 15 residues. Trimming cost V 5 bases and J 5 bases, with 15 bases left between them. Germline loops: CDR1 SEHNR, CDR2 FQNEAQ (reference sequence). The CDR3 spells CASSLKDAGTGELFF. The CDR3 DNA sequence: TGTGCCAGCAGCCTCAAGGACGCGGGGACCGGGGAGCTGTTTTTT.

This clone was counted once. CDR3 protein: CASSSGLYTYEQYF. For the CDR3, the DNA is TGTGCCAGCAGCTCGGGACTTTACACCTACGAGCAGTACTTC. V usage is TRBV2 and J usage is TRBJ2-7; D might be TRBD2 (6 bases). Germline V gene lookup returns CDR1 SNHLY and CDR2 FYNNEI. The CDR3 is 14 residues long. V was shortened by 6 bases and J by 2 bases, with 14 bases between the two germline ends.